These T cell receptor beta chains were read from a single sample in a study of beta chain features in type 1 diabetes. Some clones are missing from TCRdb's copy, which holds only in-frame ones; the method was immunoSEQ multiplex PCR. The top ten clones hold approximately 0.093% of a sample with 620,000 or so clones, about 16% of them seen once. Material: naive CD4+ T cells from blood. These receptors all come from a man between 18 and 35 years old in good health. Both conserved end residues are part of each CDR3. Fields, in order: V gene, D gene, J gene, clone size, CDR3 protein, CDR3 DNA. A D gene is named only where the DNA matches it firmly. Only part of the rows carry a size: once, few, many, or a class if the clone is expanded.

TRBV5-1	TRBD1	TRBJ1-6	-	CASSYRTGGYNSPLHF	TGCGCCAGCAGCTACAGGACAGGGGGCTATAATTCACCCCTCCACTTT
TRBV19	TRBD2	TRBJ2-1	-	CASRTGTTSSYNEQFF	TGTGCCAGTAGAACCGGGACTACTAGCTCCTACAATGAGCAGTTCTTC
TRBV7-9	-	TRBJ1-5	-	CASSFSGLGGYGNQPQHF	TGTGCCAGCAGCTTTTCCGGACTCGGGGGGTATGGCAATCAGCCCCAGCATTTT
TRBV4-1	-	TRBJ2-7	few	CASSQEALSAYEQYF	TGCGCCAGCAGCCAAGAAGCGTTGTCGGCTTACGAGCAGTACTTC
TRBV30	-	TRBJ1-6	few	CAWSERRGGFWDSPLHF	TGTGCCTGGAGTGAGCGACGGGGGGGGTTTTGGGATTCACCCCTCCACTTT
TRBV25-1	-	TRBJ2-3	-	CASGIGGSTDTQYF	TGTGCCAGCGGGATTGGGGGTAGCACAGATACGCAGTATTTT
TRBV5-1	TRBD1	TRBJ2-2	few	CASRNQGQGKTNTGELFF	TGCGCCAGCAGGAATCAGGGACAGGGAAAGACGAACACCGGGGAGCTGTTTTTT
TRBV28	-	TRBJ1-2	few	CASSLRTLNYGYTF	TGTGCCAGCAGTTTGAGGACACTCAACTATGGCTACACCTTC
TRBV10-3	TRBD1	TRBJ1-1	-	CAISGQGDTEAFF	TGTGCCATCAGTGGACAGGGGGACACTGAAGCTTTCTTT
TRBV30	-	TRBJ1-6	-	CAWTAARGPYNSPLHF	TGTGCCTGGACCGCTGCGAGGGGCCCTTATAATTCACCCCTCCACTTT